These T cell receptor beta chains were read from a single sample in a study of blood T cells in healthy people across ages. TCRdb processed the 5' RACE reads anew with MiXCR; each CDR3 protein has one entry. The sample has around 1.1 million distinct CDR3 sequences, around two fifths seen once. The sequencing input was blood. The source is a man in his late teens or twenties in good health. Both conserved end residues are part of each CDR3. The D gene is left open where the match is weak. The size of a clone is reported for some rows only, either as once, few or many, or as a class for expanded clones.

d_call j_call clone_size v_call cdr3_aa cdr3_nt
- TRBJ1-1 once TRBV18 CASSQNQRTEAFF TGTGCCAGCTCACAGAACCAACGGACTGAAGCTTTCTTT
- TRBJ2-5 - TRBV28 CASSRWGKEQYF TGTGCCAGCAGCCGGTGGGGGAAAGAGCAGTACTTC
- TRBJ1-2 few TRBV7-2 CASSFPTGAYGYTF TGTGCCAGCAGCTTCCCGACAGGAGCTTATGGCTACACCTTC
- TRBJ1-4 - TRBV12-3/TRBV12-4 CASRFWTATNEKLFF TGTGCCAGCCGTTTTTGGACAGCAACTAATGAAAAACTGTTTTTT
- TRBJ2-5 - TRBV2 CASSVDRGNQETQYF TGTGCCAGCAGTGTAGATCGGGGGAACCAAGAGACCCAGTACTTC
- TRBJ2-1 - TRBV5-1 CASSLEVLGLGNEQFF TGCGCCAGCAGCTTAGAAGTACTAGGGCTAGGGAATGAGCAGTTCTTC
- TRBJ1-1 - TRBV6-5 CASRYFRGAEAFF TGTGCCAGCAGATACTTCAGGGGCGCTGAAGCTTTCTTT
TRBD1 TRBJ1-1 few TRBV6-2/TRBV6-3 CASSYDRGYTEAFF TGTGCCAGCAGTTACGACAGGGGATACACTGAAGCTTTCTTT
- TRBJ2-1 - TRBV4-1 CASSQVEFLAEQFF TGCGCCAGCAGCCAAGTCGAGTTCCTAGCGGAGCAGTTCTTC
TRBD2 TRBJ2-3 - TRBV3-1 CASSQASRTSGRDTQYF TGTGCCAGCAGCCAAGCCTCCCGGACTAGCGGGAGAGATACGCAGTATTTT
TRBD1 TRBJ2-1 few TRBV12-3/TRBV12-4 CASSLSGQGPNEQFF TGTGCCAGCAGTTTATCGGGACAGGGACCCAATGAGCAGTTCTTC
- TRBJ2-3 - TRBV7-2 CASSTQTTDTQYF TGTGCCAGCAGCACCCAGACCACAGATACGCAGTATTTT
- TRBJ1-1 - TRBV4-2 CASSPRLQGYLNTEAFF TGTGCCAGCAGCCCGCGGCTTCAGGGGTATTTGAACACTGAAGCTTTCTTT
TRBD1 TRBJ2-1 - TRBV5-1 CASSLYRQGAENEQFF TGCGCCAGCAGCTTGTACCGACAGGGGGCGGAGAATGAGCAGTTCTTC
- TRBJ1-1 - TRBV3-1 CASSRPPATEAFF TGTGCCAGCAGCCGCCCGCCAGCCACTGAAGCTTTCTTT
TRBD1 TRBJ2-1 - TRBV11-2 CASSPRTGDGNEQFF TGTGCCAGCAGCCCCCGGACAGGGGACGGCAATGAGCAGTTCTTC
- TRBJ1-4 - TRBV20-1 CSASTLRTDEKLFF TGCAGTGCTAGCACCCTGAGGACTGATGAAAAACTGTTTTTT
- TRBJ2-5 - TRBV29-1 CSLADGPREQYF TGCAGCCTGGCGGATGGTCCCCGGGAGCAGTACTTC
- TRBJ2-7 - TRBV5-6 CASSSLAGVWTYEQYF TGTGCCAGCAGCTCACTCGCAGGGGTGTGGACCTACGAGCAGTACTTC
TRBD2 TRBJ2-1 many TRBV29-1 CSVERGDSYNEQFF TGCAGCGTTGAACGGGGGGACTCCTACAATGAGCAGTTCTTC
- TRBJ1-5 few TRBV7-2 CASSGSGVSNQPQHF TGTGCCAGCAGCGGTAGCGGGGTTAGCAATCAGCCCCAGCATTTT
TRBD1 TRBJ2-3 many TRBV29-1 CSVHKRQGFTDTQYF TGCAGCGTTCACAAAAGACAGGGGTTCACAGATACGCAGTATTTT
TRBD2 TRBJ2-1 few TRBV20-1 CSARGLAGAQNEQFF TGCAGTGCTAGGGGACTAGCGGGGGCTCAGAATGAGCAGTTCTTC
TRBD2 TRBJ2-1 once TRBV6-2/TRBV6-3 CASSYSNTGTSGGYEQFF TGTGCCAGCAGTTACTCGAATACCGGGACTAGCGGGGGGTATGAGCAGTTCTTC
TRBD2 TRBJ2-1 - TRBV20-1 CSARRLAGAATEFNEQFF TGTAGTGCTCGCCGACTAGCGGGGGCCGCCACGGAGTTCAATGAGCAGTTCTTC
TRBD1 TRBJ2-1 - TRBV4-1 CASGSRTGKYNEQFF TGCGCCAGCGGCTCACGGACAGGGAAGTACAATGAGCAGTTCTTC
TRBD1 TRBJ1-1 - TRBV28 CASTRDRADTEAFF TGTGCCAGCACCCGGGACAGGGCGGACACTGAAGCTTTCTTT
- TRBJ2-3 - TRBV5-4 CASSSNGGGDTQYF TGTGCCAGCAGCTCCAATGGGGGTGGAGATACGCAGTATTTT
- TRBJ1-4 - TRBV3-1 CASSHTTGTRELFF TGTGCCAGCAGCCACACGACAGGAACCAGGGAACTGTTTTTT
- TRBJ2-5 - TRBV12-5 CASGFYAETQYF TGTGCTAGTGGTTTCTATGCGGAGACCCAGTACTTC
TRBD1 TRBJ1-2 few TRBV6-5 CASSSWTGEGYTF TGTGCCAGCAGTTCCTGGACAGGTGAAGGCTACACCTTC
- TRBJ1-2 few TRBV29-1 CSVGASGTRSYHTF TGCAGCGTGGGGGCCTCCGGGACTCGATCGTACCACACCTTC
- TRBJ2-2 many TRBV4-3 CASSQDLGTGELFF TGTGCCAGCAGCCAAGATTTGGGGACCGGGGAGCTGTTTTTT
- TRBJ1-2 many TRBV4-2 CASGYEVGGYTF TGTGCCAGCGGCTACGAGGTCGGGGGCTACACCTTC
- TRBJ1-5 - TRBV20-1 CSARDRGQAGPQHF TGCAGTGCTAGAGATCGGGGGCAGGCGGGGCCCCAGCATTTT
TRBD1 TRBJ2-1 - TRBV24-1 CATSAHRGNEQFF TGTGCCACCAGTGCTCACAGGGGCAATGAGCAGTTCTTC
- TRBJ2-3 - TRBV27 CASKAATDTQYF TGTGCCAGCAAGGCAGCCACAGATACGCAGTATTTT
- TRBJ2-2 - TRBV4-1 CASSQVPRTGELFF TGCGCCAGCAGCCAAGTTCCTCGCACCGGGGAGCTGTTTTTT
- TRBJ2-7 few TRBV2 CASSEDTNSSEQYF TGTGCCAGCAGTGAGGACACCAACAGCTCCGAGCAGTACTTC
- TRBJ2-4 - TRBV4-1 CASSQDFPGGANIQYF TGCGCCAGCAGCCAAGACTTCCCCGGAGGTGCAAACATTCAGTACTTC
- TRBJ2-3 few TRBV2 CASSVARVGTDTQYF TGTGCCAGCAGTGTGGCCAGGGTTGGCACAGATACGCAGTATTTT
- TRBJ2-5 - TRBV7-9 CASSLDRDIQETQYF TGTGCCAGCAGCTTAGACAGGGATATCCAAGAGACCCAGTACTTC
- TRBJ2-7 - TRBV7-2 CASSSLLVGTHLYEQYF TGTGCCAGCAGCTCCCTTTTGGTGGGGACACACCTCTACGAGCAGTACTTC
- TRBJ1-6 few TRBV10-3 CATMGADSSYNSPLHF TGTGCCACCATGGGGGCAGACAGTTCCTATAATTCACCCCTCCACTTT
TRBD1 TRBJ1-1 - TRBV18 CASSGVGAGTGSNTEAFF TGTGCCAGCTCCGGGGTCGGGGCCGGGACAGGTTCGAACACTGAAGCTTTCTTT
- TRBJ1-2 many TRBV12-3/TRBV12-4 CASSKNYGYTF TGTGCCAGCAGTAAGAACTATGGCTACACCTTC
TRBD2 TRBJ2-7 - TRBV10-3 CAISEQAGGSYEQYF TGTGCCATCAGTGAGCAAGCGGGGGGTTCCTACGAGCAGTACTTC
- TRBJ2-7 few TRBV6-1 CASSPRTGAGDEQYF TGTGCCAGCAGTCCACGGACAGGTGCGGGGGATGAGCAGTACTTC
- TRBJ2-5 few TRBV10-2 CASSELETQYF TGCGCCAGCAGTGAGTTGGAGACCCAGTACTTC
TRBD1 TRBJ1-2 few TRBV25-1 CASRQQGTDGYTF TGTGCCAGCAGACAACAGGGGACGGATGGCTACACCTTC
- TRBJ2-1 few TRBV20-1 CSAVVGSTDNEQFF TGCAGTGCTGTGGTGGGTAGTACCGACAATGAGCAGTTCTTC
TRBD2 TRBJ2-5 few TRBV4-1 CASSQELAGGPLPETQYF TGCGCCAGCAGCCAAGAACTAGCGGGGGGGCCACTCCCAGAGACCCAGTACTTC
- TRBJ2-5 many TRBV9 CASSVVPQETQYF TGTGCCAGCAGTGTGGTCCCCCAAGAGACCCAGTACTTC
- TRBJ1-2 many TRBV3-1 CASSTGPLGYTF TGTGCCAGCTCCACCGGTCCACTAGGCTACACCTTC
TRBD1 TRBJ2-1 - TRBV29-1 CSSWDRDQGWANEQFF TGCAGCTCCTGGGACAGGGATCAGGGTTGGGCCAATGAGCAGTTCTTC